The clone carrying this T cell receptor beta chain was seen once. This entry comes from a study of blood T cell repertoires in COVID-19. Sequencing used immunoSEQ multiplex PCR; TCRdb keeps in-frame clones, though not all of them. The sample includes fewer than 200,000 clones, over 80% of them seen just once. The sequenced sample was PBMCs or T cells enriched from blood (not recorded which). The TCR was taken from a woman aged 25 to 39 who had been exposed to COVID-19.

The CDR3 nucleotides are TGTGCCAGCAGCTTGCGCTCCCGGTCCGGTGGAAACACCATATATTTT. Translating it yields CASSLRSRSGGNTIYF. This chain connects TRBV5-6 to TRBJ1-3; D is undetermined. CDR3 length: 16 residues. Trimming removed 1 base from V and 3 bases from J, with 14 bases in between. Germline CDR1 is SGHDT and CDR2 is YYEEEE.